What follows are 2 T cell receptor beta chains derived from one specimen sequenced in a study of cytomegalovirus exposure and HLA in healthy donors (dated by TCRdb to 2015 to 2018). Library prep was done by the immunoSEQ multiplex PCR assay. For the multiplex PCR, a mixture combining 60 forward primers for TCR Vbeta segments and 13 reverse primers for TCR Jbeta segments was used. Imported from immuneACCESS, the table was reduced by TCRdb to in-frame sequences with V and J called. These copies leave out some clones; in studies compared against another copy, an unresolved V gene accounts for under half, and the cause of the remainder is not known. The sample has about 140,000 clones on record, over 80% of them singletons. In total, the top ten clones hold approximately 3% of the sample. Sequencing input: PBMCs. Source of these receptors: a male donor in good health and CMV-seronegative.

This clone was picked up a small number of times. V usage is TRBV7-9 and J usage is TRBJ2-5, with 7 nucleotides matching TRBD2. The J segment lost 5 bases and the V segment lost 5 bases, leaving 8 bases of the junction unmatched. The CDR3 has 14 amino acids. The germline V gene has CDR1 SEHNR and CDR2 FQNEAQ (reference sequence). CDR3 DNA: TGTGCCAGCAGCCAAGGGCAGGGAGGGGAGACCCAGTACTTC. Protein product: CASSQGQGGETQYF.

This clone appeared a few times. The chain employs TRBV7-6 and TRBJ2-5; a weak D match, TRBD1 (5 bases). This CDR3 has 14 residues. Germline V gene data show CDR1 as SGHVS and CDR2 as FNYEAQ. The germline V and J ends were trimmed by 3 bases and 10 bases, with 18 bases remaining between them. CDR3 sequence: CASSFEQAAPGQYF. The CDR3 DNA is TGTGCCAGCAGCTTTGAACAGGCCGCCCCGGGCCAGTACTTC.